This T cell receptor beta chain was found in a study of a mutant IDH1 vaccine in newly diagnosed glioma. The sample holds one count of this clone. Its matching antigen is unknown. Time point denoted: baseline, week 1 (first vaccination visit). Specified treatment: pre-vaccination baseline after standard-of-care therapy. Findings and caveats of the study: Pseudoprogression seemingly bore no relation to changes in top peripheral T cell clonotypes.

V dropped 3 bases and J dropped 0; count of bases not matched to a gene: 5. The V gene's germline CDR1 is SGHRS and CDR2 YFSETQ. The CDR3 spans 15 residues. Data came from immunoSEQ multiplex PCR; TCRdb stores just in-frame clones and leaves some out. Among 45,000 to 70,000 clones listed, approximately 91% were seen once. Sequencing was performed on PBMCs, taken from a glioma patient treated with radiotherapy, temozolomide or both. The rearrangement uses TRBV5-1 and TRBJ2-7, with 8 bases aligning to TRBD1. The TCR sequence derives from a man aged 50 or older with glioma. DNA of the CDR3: TGCGCCAGCAGCTCTCTGACAGGGGCCTCCTACGAGCAGTACTTC. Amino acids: CASSSLTGASYEQYF. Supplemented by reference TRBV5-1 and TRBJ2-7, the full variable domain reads KAGVTQTPRYLIKTRGQQVTLSCSPISGHRSVSWYQQTPGQGLQFLFEYFSETQRNKGNFPGRFSGRQFSNSRSEMNVSTLELGDSALYLCASSSLTGASYEQYFGPGTRLTVT.